One sample yielded the 6 T cell receptor beta chains listed below, sequenced in a study of T cells after yellow fever vaccination. From the 5' RACE reads, TCRdb called clonotypes with MiXCR, one entry per CDR3 protein. The table includes 25,000 to 35,000 distinct CDR3 sequences, 3.5% to 5% detected once. The material was CD8+ T cells sorted from PBMCs, obtained 5 days after the yellow fever booster vaccination. These receptors were collected from a man aged 25-45 years who received the YFV17D yellow fever vaccine.

This clonotype is medium-sized in the sample. The chain is built from TRBV7-9 and TRBJ2-1; D unclear. The length of the CDR3 is 12 residues. Germline values: CDR1 SEHNR, CDR2 FQNEAQ (reference sequence). The germline V and J ends were trimmed by 8 bases and 1 base, with 6 bases remaining between them. In DNA form, the CDR3 reads TGTGCCAGCGCACGATCCTACAATGAGCAGTTCTTC. This sequence encodes CASARSYNEQFF.

V gene TRBV30 combines with J gene TRBJ2-3; D is uncertain. V was shortened by 3 bases and J by 8 bases, with 18 bases between the two germline ends. This CDR3 contains 14 residues. Germline V gene sequence: CDR1 GTSNPN, CDR2 SVGIG (reference sequence). The CDR3 DNA is TGTGCCTGGAGAGGAGTCAGCCGCCCGCCTACGCAGTATTTT. Its protein is CAWRGVSRPPTQYF.

Many counts were recorded for this clonotype. The rearrangement joins TRBV7-9 to TRBJ2-1; unclear D gene. The germline CDR1 and CDR2 sequences are SEHNR and FQNEAQ (reference sequence). The CDR3 is 13 amino acids. V was clipped by 4 bases and J by 7 bases, with 11 bases between them. Here the CDR3 DNA reads TGTGCCAGCAGCTCCTATTCGCGGAATGAGCAGTTCTTC. This gives the protein CASSSYSRNEQFF.

Note on this clonotype: One end of the junction is discordant with germline, which a read error may explain. The J gene is TRBJ2-6, the V gene TRBV3-1; D is undetermined. The CDR3 has 15 residues. The germline gives CDR1 LGHDT, CDR2 YNNKEL (reference sequence). CDR3 DNA: TGTGCCAGCACCCAAGTTCTCTCTGGGGCCAACGTCCTGACTTTC. It is translated as CASTQVLSGANVLTF.

This clonotype was detected ten times or more. The chain links TRBV6-1 to TRBJ2-7; a weak D match, TRBD2 (6 bases). With 0 bases removed from V and 0 bases from J, the gap between germline ends came to 18 bases. Per the germline V gene, CDR1 is MNHNS and CDR2 is SASEGT. The CDR3 runs to 18 residues. The chain's CDR3 is CASSEARVVRENSYEQYF. In DNA form, the CDR3 reads TGTGCCAGCAGTGAAGCAAGAGTGGTACGGGAGAACTCCTACGAGCAGTACTTC.

This clonotype was found many times. The chain joins TRBV4-1 to TRBJ2-3, with a possible D match to TRBD2 (5 bases). Germline CDR1 reads MGHRA; CDR2 reads YSYEKL. This CDR3 region has 15 residues. The V and J ends lost 4 bases and 0 bases respectively, with 11 bases between them. Written as DNA, the CDR3 is TGCGCCAGCAGCCGTCTAGCACCGAGCACAGATACGCAGTATTTT. It specifies CASSRLAPSTDTQYF.